This TCR beta chain was sequenced for a study of CD8 T cells in ankylosing spondylitis. Study-level results: From matched ankylosing spondylitis synovial fluid, disease-linked clones were reportedly recovered at significantly enriched levels. Ankylosing spondylitis blood appeared to be characterized by a TCR beta motif of under ten highly homologous variants. The authors found the disease-linked clones to be CD8+ and relatively rare in peripheral blood.

This clonotype was recorded at least ten times. The antigen remains unidentified. Germline CDR1 reads SGHTA; CDR2 reads FQGNSA. This CDR3 spans 15 amino acids. V was pared by 5 bases and J by 1 base, with 7 bases of the junction left unmatched. Quantitative barcoded 5'-RACE was used to prepare TCR beta libraries. Each CDR3 protein gets one entry after TCRdb re-called the 5' RACE reads with MiXCR. The data hold 500,000 to 650,000 distinct CDR3 sequences, with 5.3% observed a single time. Input material: blood, either unsorted or a sorted T cell fraction (not recorded which). V is TRBV7-2 and J is TRBJ1-2; 7 positions match TRBD1. The source is a male donor with ankylosing spondylitis. The CDR3 sequence is CASSPVRGINYGYTF. The CDR3 coding sequence is TGTGCCAGCAGCCCAGTCAGGGGGATTAACTATGGCTACACCTTC.